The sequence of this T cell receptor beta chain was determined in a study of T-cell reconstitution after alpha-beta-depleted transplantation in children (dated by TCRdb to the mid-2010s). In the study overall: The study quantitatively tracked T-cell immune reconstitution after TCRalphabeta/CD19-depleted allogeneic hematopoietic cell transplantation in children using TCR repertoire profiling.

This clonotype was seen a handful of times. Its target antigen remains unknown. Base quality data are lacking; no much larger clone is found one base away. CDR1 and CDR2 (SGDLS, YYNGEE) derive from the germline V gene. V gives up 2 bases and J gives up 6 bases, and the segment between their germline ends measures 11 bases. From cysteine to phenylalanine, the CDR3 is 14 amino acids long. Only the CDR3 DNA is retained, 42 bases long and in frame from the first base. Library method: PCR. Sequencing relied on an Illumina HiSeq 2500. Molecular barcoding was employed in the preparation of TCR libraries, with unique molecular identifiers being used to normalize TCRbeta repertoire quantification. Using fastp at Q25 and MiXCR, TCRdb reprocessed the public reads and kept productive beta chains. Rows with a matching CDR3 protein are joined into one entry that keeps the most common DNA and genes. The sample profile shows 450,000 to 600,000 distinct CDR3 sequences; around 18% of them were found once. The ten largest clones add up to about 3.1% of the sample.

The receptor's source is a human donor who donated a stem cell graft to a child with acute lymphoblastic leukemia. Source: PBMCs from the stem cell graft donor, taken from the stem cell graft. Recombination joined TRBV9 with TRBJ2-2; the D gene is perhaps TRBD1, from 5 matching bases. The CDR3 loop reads CASSVSDSAGELFF. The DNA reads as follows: TGTGCCAGCAGCGTGTCCGACAGTGCCGGGGAGCTGTTTTTT.